The present T cell receptor (beta chain) was sequenced within a study of OX40 agonist ivuxolimab in advanced cancers. Here immunoSEQ multiplex PCR was the method, and the copy in TCRdb shows in-frame clones only, minus some. The sample carries 100,000 to 150,000 clones, just over 90% recorded once. Concerning this clone itself: The antigen remains unidentified.

General observations from the study: The 0.1-3.0 mg/kg partial responders had among the lowest clonal expansion.

People who had autoimmune disease history or systemic immunosuppression were excluded. The CDR3 has 16 residues. Germline V gives CDR1 SGHAT, CDR2 FQNNGV. V shed 1 base, J shed 4 bases, and the junction held 7 bases outside the gene matches. The sample was CD4+ or CD8+ T cells sorted from blood, taken in a trial of the OX40 agonist ivuxolimab. This TCR derives from an adult with an advanced solid tumor such as melanoma, head and neck, liver or kidney cancer. The rearrangement uses TRBV11-2 and TRBJ2-7, with 10 nucleotides matching TRBD1. The CDR3 DNA is TGTGCCAGCAGCTTAGGAATGCCGGGACAGGGGTACGAGCAGTACTTC. Its protein product is CASSLGMPGQGYEQYF.